The 18 T cell receptor beta chains listed next were all sequenced from one sample in a study of T cell repertoires in cytomegalovirus infection. MiXCR, run by TCRdb on the reads, gives a single entry per CDR3 protein. The data hold about 770,000 distinct CDR3 sequences, with under 35% observed a single time. Antigens for these TCRs are unknown. This specimen was cultured CD8+ T cells from PBMCs, taken from culture after CMV antigen stimulation. The receptors shown here come from a human donor in good health (CMV status not recorded). Some clones in this sample may be carry-over from other donors' samples.

This clonotype was observed at least ten times. The V gene is TRBV12-3 or TRBV12-4, the J gene TRBJ1-3, with 8 positions matching TRBD1. This CDR3 is built from 14 residues. The V and J ends lost 6 bases and 6 bases, in that order; junction bases with no gene match: 7. The CDR3 is CASRTGGRVNTIYF. CDR3 DNA sequence: TGTGCCAGCAGAACAGGGGGTCGGGTAAACACCATATATTTT.

The chain joins TRBV13 to TRBJ2-3; 10 nucleotides line up with TRBD2. V lost 5 bases and J lost 3; bases outside the gene matches: 11. Per the germline V gene, CDR1 is PRHDT and CDR2 is FYEKMQ (reference sequence). There are 17 residues in the CDR3. The CDR3 loop is CASSGPIAGGATDTQYF. As DNA, the CDR3 is TGTGCCAGCAGCGGCCCGATAGCGGGGGGCGCTACAGATACGCAGTATTTT.

The rearrangement links TRBV4-1 to TRBJ2-3; TRBD1 agrees at 7 bases. The CDR3 is 14 amino acids. Losses at the gene ends were 1 base for V and 6 bases for J; bases not matched to a gene: 4. In germline, CDR1 is MGHRA, CDR2 YSYEKL. CDR3: CASSQGTGLDTQYF. CDR3 in DNA: TGCGCCAGCAGCCAAGGGACAGGCCTTGATACGCAGTATTTT.

This clonotype showed up many times. V is TRBV11-3 and J is TRBJ2-6; D call uncertain. The CDR3 covers 13 residues. V was pared by 5 bases and J by 4 bases, with 6 bases between. Germline V gives CDR1 SGHNT, CDR2 YENEEA. CDR3 bases: TGTGCCAGCAGCGCTTACGGGGCCAACGTCCTGACTTTC. Translated, it gives CASSAYGANVLTF.

In this sample, this clonotype turned up a few times. The V gene is TRBV11-3, the J gene TRBJ2-3; D may match TRBD1 or TRBD2 (5 bases each). Trimming left V 2 bases short and J 2 bases short, with 11 bases between. The CDR3 extends over 15 amino acids. Germline assignment: CDR1 SGHNT and CDR2 YENEEA. The CDR3 region is CASSLPGRDTDTQYF. DNA for the CDR3: TGTGCCAGCAGCTTACCGGGACGGGACACAGATACGCAGTATTTT.

The rearrangement joins TRBV7-9 to TRBJ1-5, with 8 positions matching TRBD1. The CDR3 extends over 17 amino acids. V lost 5 bases and J lost 4; bases outside the gene matches: 13. Germline loops: CDR1 SEHNR, CDR2 FQNEAQ (reference sequence). The CDR3 nucleotides are TGTGCCAGCAGCCCCCGGGGGCAGGGGGCGCCGAATCAGCCCCAGCATTTT. As protein: CASSPRGQGAPNQPQHF.

This sequence joins TRBV28 and TRBJ2-1; tentative D call: TRBD2 (7 bases). CDR1 and CDR2 from the germline V gene are MDHEN and SYDVKM. V lost 6 bases and J lost 5, with 17 bases in between. CDR3 length: 15 amino acids. CDR3 nucleotides: TGTGCCAGCAGCCCGAGGGGGGGATGGGACAATGAGCAGTTCTTC. Translating it yields CASSPRGGWDNEQFF.

This clonotype turned up a few times. The chain joins TRBV7-6 to TRBJ2-7, with 11 bases lining up with TRBD1. Germline V gives CDR1 SGHVS, CDR2 FNYEAQ. V shed 3 bases, J shed 3 bases, and the junction held 7 bases outside the gene matches. This CDR3 contains 16 residues. The CDR3 nucleotides are TGTGCCAGCAGCTTCCTATCCGGGACAGGGGGCTACGAGCAGTACTTC. It specifies CASSFLSGTGGYEQYF.

This clonotype has a handful of counts. This sequence joins TRBV7-6 and TRBJ1-6; perhaps TRBD1 as D (6 bases). V gave up 6 bases and J gave up 10 bases, with 19 bases separating them. Germline V gene lookup returns CDR1 SGHVS and CDR2 FNYEAQ. The CDR3 contains 15 residues. CDR3 bases: TGTGCCAGCAGGTTACAGGGTCGGGGGCTATCACCCCTCCACTTT. It codes for CASRLQGRGLSPLHF.

The CDR3 region has the DNA TGCGCCAGCAGCCCCAGTAACCAAGAGACCCAGTACTTC. Its protein product is CASSPSNQETQYF. This chain uses TRBV4-1 with TRBJ2-5; D is undetermined. This CDR3 is built from 13 residues. The germline CDR1 and CDR2 sequences are MGHRA and YSYEKL. V was clipped by 4 bases and J by 0 bases, with 6 bases between them.

This clonotype has just a few counts. The rearrangement links TRBV28 to TRBJ1-1; tentatively, D is TRBD1 (6 bases). Germline V CDR1 and CDR2: MDHEN, SYDVKM. The CDR3 loop spans 12 amino acids. Trimming took off 6 bases at V and 6 bases at J, with 11 bases between the two ends. The CDR3 here is CASRGGFPEAFF. DNA for the CDR3: TGTGCCAGCAGAGGGGGGTTTCCTGAAGCTTTCTTT. The whole variable domain, remainder taken from reference TRBV28 and TRBJ1-1, is DVKVTQSSRYLVKRTGEKVFLECVQDMDHENMFWYRQDPGLGLRLIYFSYDVKMKEKGDIPEGYSVSREKKERFSLILESASTNQTSMYLCASRGGFPEAFFGQGTRLTVV.

The CDR3 is CASSLGRGHQPQHF. CDR3 DNA sequence: TGTGCCAGCAGCTTAGGTAGGGGGCATCAGCCCCAGCATTTT. The chain joins TRBV7-6 to TRBJ1-5, with 7 bases lining up with TRBD1. The CDR3 spans 14 residues. Unmatched junction bases numbered 2, after V lost 1 base and J lost 5 bases. Per germline, CDR1 SGHVS and CDR2 FNYEAQ.

The chain uses TRBV2 and TRBJ1-1; D perhaps matches TRBD1 (6 bases). This CDR3 spans 13 amino acids. Germline lookup yields CDR1 SNHLY and CDR2 FYNNEI. Trimming cost V 5 bases and J 4 bases, with 11 bases left between them. CDR3 loop: CASSRAGVTEAFF. Written as DNA, the CDR3 is TGTGCCAGCAGTAGGGCAGGGGTCACTGAAGCTTTCTTT.

The V and J genes are TRBV2 and TRBJ2-5, with D maybe TRBD1 (5 bases). V was pared by 10 bases and J by 2 bases, with 11 bases between. The germline CDR1 and CDR2 sequences are SNHLY and FYNNEI. The CDR3 is 12 amino acids. CDR3 DNA: TGTGCCACTCGCGCAGGGCAAGAGACCCAGTACTTC. It is translated as CATRAGQETQYF.

For the CDR3, the DNA is TGTGCCAGCAGTTGGGGGGGAACCAATTCACCCCTCCACTTT. Residues: CASSWGGTNSPLHF. The chain couples TRBV27 to TRBJ1-6, with D tentatively TRBD1 (5 bases). Germline lookup yields CDR1 MNHEY and CDR2 SMNVEV (reference sequence). This CDR3 spans 14 amino acids. Trimming shortened V by 4 bases and J by 7 bases, and 11 bases separated the two germline ends.

In this sample, this clonotype turned up many times. J is TRBJ2-2 and V is TRBV12-3 or TRBV12-4; 7 nucleotides line up with TRBD1. The CDR3 length is 13 residues. The trim removed 4 bases at V and 5 bases at J, leaving 1 base unmatched. Written as DNA, the CDR3 is TGTGCCAGCAGTTGGGGACAGACCGGGGAGCTGTTTTTT. Translation gives CASSWGQTGELFF.

A single count supports this clonotype. This may stem from a read error, because a much larger clone lies one nucleotide away. The J gene is TRBJ2-3, the V gene TRBV12-3 or TRBV12-4, with D perhaps matching TRBD2 (6 bases). There are 15 residues in the CDR3. The CDR3 DNA reads as TGTGCCAGCAGCCAGACTAGTCCTAGCACAGCTACGCAGTATTTT. Its translation: CASSQTSPSTATQYF.

The rearrangement joins TRBV7-8 to TRBJ1-1, with unresolved D. CDR3 length: 15 amino acids. The V end was cut by 3 bases, the J end by 0 bases, with 11 bases between. Germline V gene data show CDR1 as SGHVS and CDR2 as FQNEAQ. The CDR3 sequence: CASSFSAKMNTEAFF. The DNA of the CDR3 is TGTGCCAGCAGCTTTTCGGCAAAGATGAACACTGAAGCTTTCTTT.